The 21 T cell receptor beta chains presented below share a single source sample, sequenced in a study of cytomegalovirus exposure and HLA in healthy donors (dated by TCRdb to about 2017). Library generation was performed with the immunoSEQ multiplex PCR assay. TCRdb re-hosts the immuneACCESS table, in-frame sequences only. Its copies lack some clones; in the studies checked, an unresolved V gene accounts for under half of them, and the cause for the rest is not known. The sample table lists some 320,000 clones, about 90% of them with a count of one. Over 1% of the sample lies in the top ten. Sequencing was performed on PBMCs. The origin of the receptors is a woman in her twenties or thirties in good health and CMV-seropositive.

This rearrangement joins TRBV29-1 to TRBJ1-2; D possibly corresponds to TRBD1 (5 bases). Per germline, CDR1 SQVTM and CDR2 ANQGSEA. The ends were cut back, 3 bases at V and 7 bases at J, with 15 bases in the middle. The CDR3 consists of 13 residues. The chain's CDR3 is CSVEKTAGTGYTF. As DNA, the CDR3 is TGCAGCGTTGAGAAGACAGCTGGGACTGGCTACACCTTC.

This clone appeared once. The V and J genes are TRBV4-1 and TRBJ2-5; D call uncertain. The CDR3 loop spans 14 amino acids. From germline, CDR1 is MGHRA and CDR2 YSYEKL. Deletions cut 2 bases from V and 4 bases from J, with 11 bases between. This CDR3 reads CASSQPNRLETQYF. The CDR3 coding sequence is TGCGCCAGCAGCCAACCGAACCGACTAGAGACCCAGTACTTC.

V and J are TRBV7-8 and TRBJ2-1; D is possibly TRBD2 (6 bases). The CDR3 spans 15 residues. Germline V lookup: CDR1 SGHVS, CDR2 FQNEAQ. Trimming removed 2 bases at V and 4 bases at J, with 12 bases between. CDR3 in DNA: TGTGCCAGCAGCTTATTCGCGGGGCCGTACAATGAGCAGTTCTTC. Protein product: CASSLFAGPYNEQFF.

This chain links TRBV13 with TRBJ2-3, with 8 bases identical to TRBD2. V shed 2 bases and J 4 bases; nucleotides not matched to a gene: 8. The CDR3 is 16 residues long. From germline, CDR1 is PRHDT and CDR2 FYEKMQ (reference sequence). The DNA of the CDR3 is TGTGCCAGCAGCTTAATGACCAGCGGGAGATCAGATACGCAGTATTTT. Protein: CASSLMTSGRSDTQYF.

The CDR3 DNA reads as TGTGCCAGCAGCCGAACGGGACTTTCGATTAACACCGGGGAGCTGTTTTTT. Protein: CASSRTGLSINTGELFF. V usage is TRBV7-6 and J usage is TRBJ2-2, with D perhaps matching TRBD2 (6 bases). The CDR3 is made up of 17 amino acids. The germline V and J ends were trimmed by 5 bases and 2 bases, with 18 bases remaining between them. CDR1 is SGHVS, CDR2 FNYEAQ, per germline.

This clone was detected only a few times. V usage is TRBV9 and J usage is TRBJ2-2; no clear D gene. This CDR3 has 13 amino acids. Germline V gives CDR1 SGDLS, CDR2 YYNGEE. Trimming pared 4 bases from V and 5 bases from J, leaving 9 bases between. In DNA, the CDR3 is TGTGCCAGCAGCCAAGCCGGTACCGGGGAGCTGTTTTTT. It specifies CASSQAGTGELFF.

This clone has just a few counts. The chain uses TRBV5-6 and TRBJ2-3; D might be TRBD2 (6 bases). This CDR3 region has 17 residues. Looked up from germline, CDR1 is SGHDT and CDR2 is YYEEEE. Trimming cost V 4 bases and J 0 bases, with 18 bases left between them. The CDR3 reads CASSLSFGGMSTDTQYF. In nucleotides, the CDR3 is TGTGCCAGCAGCCTATCCTTTGGAGGGATGAGCACAGATACGCAGTATTTT. The full variable domain, completed using reference TRBV5-6 and TRBJ2-3, is DAGVTQSPTHLIKTRGQQVTLRCSPKSGHDTVSWYQQALGQGPQFIFQYYEEEERQRGNFPDRFSGHQFPNYSSELNVNALLLGDSALYLCASSLSFGGMSTDTQYFGPGTRLTVL.

The table lists this clone with a few counts. The V gene is TRBV28, the J gene TRBJ1-2, with a tentative D call TRBD1 (6 bases). This CDR3 region has 13 residues. V gave up 9 bases and J gave up 4 bases, with 15 bases separating them. Germline V gives CDR1 MDHEN, CDR2 SYDVKM. Here the CDR3 reads CASGIGQIYGYTF. The CDR3, as DNA: TGTGCCAGTGGGATAGGACAGATCTATGGCTACACCTTC.

The V gene is TRBV28, the J gene TRBJ2-7, with D uncertain. This CDR3 has 16 amino acids. Germline V gene data show CDR1 as MDHEN and CDR2 as SYDVKM. V gave up 6 bases and J gave up 2 bases, with 20 bases separating them. The DNA for the CDR3 is TGTGCCAGCAGCTTGGATGGGTACCCGGGCCCCTACGAGCAGTACTTC. Its protein product is CASSLDGYPGPYEQYF.

CDR3 DNA: TGTGCCAGCAGCTCTAGCCCCCCGCAGGGAGGGCAACACAATGAGCAGTTCTTC. Its protein product is CASSSSPPQGGQHNEQFF. The genes are TRBV7-6 and TRBJ2-1; TRBD2 aligns across 7 bases. The CDR3 is 18 amino acids. V trimming: 4 bases; J trimming: 5 bases; junction bases outside the gene matches: 17. The germline V gene has CDR1 SGHVS and CDR2 FNYEAQ.

This chain connects TRBV7-2 to TRBJ2-5, with D maybe TRBD2 (6 bases). Trimming stripped 5 bases from V and 1 base from J, with 11 bases between. The CDR3 loop spans 14 amino acids. Germline V lookup: CDR1 SGHTA, CDR2 FQGNSA. CDR3 sequence reads: CASSLPGGQETQYF. The CDR3 DNA follows: TGTGCCAGCAGCCTCCCCGGGGGCCAAGAGACCCAGTACTTC.

V and J are TRBV29-1 and TRBJ2-7, with 10 bases lining up with TRBD1. The germline CDR1 and CDR2 sequences are SQVTM and ANQGSEA. CDR3 length equals 13 residues. J lost 3 bases, V lost 3 bases, and 2 bases had no gene match. The CDR3 sequence is CSVEGTGVYEQYF. The CDR3 nucleotides read TGCAGCGTTGAGGGGACAGGGGTCTACGAGCAGTACTTC.

This chain joins TRBV10-1 and TRBJ1-4; perhaps TRBD1 as D (6 bases). The CDR3 totals 15 residues. With 0 bases removed from V and 7 bases from J, the gap between germline ends came to 12 bases. CDR1 is WNHNN, CDR2 SYGVQD, per germline (reference sequence). CDR3 coding DNA: TGCGCCAGCAGTGAGTCGGCAGGGGTTGGTGAAAAACTGTTTTTT. It codes for CASSESAGVGEKLFF.

The V and J genes are TRBV27 and TRBJ2-1, with a possible D match to TRBD2 (5 bases). The CDR3 length is 15 residues. From germline, CDR1 is MNHEY and CDR2 SMNVEV (reference sequence). V was clipped by 5 bases and J by 1 base, with 12 bases between them. The CDR3 nucleotides are TGTGCCAGCAGTCCGGAGAGGAGGTCCTACAATGAGCAGTTCTTC. Protein: CASSPERRSYNEQFF.

DNA for the CDR3: TGTGCCAGCAGCTTATGGCCAGGAAATTACGAGCAGTACTTC. It yields the protein CASSLWPGNYEQYF. V is TRBV7-3 and J is TRBJ2-7, with no clear D. The CDR3 loop spans 14 amino acids. CDR1 and CDR2 (germline): SGHTA, FQGTGA. V lost 2 bases and J lost 4, with 12 bases in between. The full variable domain, with the rest looked up from reference TRBV7-3 and TRBJ2-7, is GAGVSQTPSNKVTEKGKYVELRCDPISGHTALYWYRQSLGQGPEFLIYFQGTGAADDSGLPNDRFFAVRPEGSVSTLKIQRTERGDSAVYLCASSLWPGNYEQYFGPGTRLTVT.

This chain uses TRBV5-6 with TRBJ1-4; D unresolved. This CDR3 has 14 residues. Germline lookup yields CDR1 SGHDT and CDR2 YYEEEE. The ends were cut back, 0 bases at V and 0 bases at J, with 3 bases in the middle. The CDR3 protein is CASSLGPTNEKLFF. CDR3 DNA: TGTGCCAGCAGCTTGGGGCCAACTAATGAAAAACTGTTTTTT.

J is TRBJ1-2 and V is TRBV7-2; possible D gene TRBD1, 6 bases. This CDR3 region has 14 residues. Trimming took off 5 bases at V and 8 bases at J, with 18 bases between the two ends. From germline, CDR1 is SGHTA and CDR2 FQGNSA. CDR3 protein: CASSHRDNVSGYTF. CDR3 in DNA: TGTGCCAGCAGCCACCGGGACAACGTTTCGGGCTACACCTTC.

The chain uses TRBV5-6 and TRBJ2-1; a possible D gene is TRBD1 (6 bases). The CDR3 is 13 amino acids. Germline V CDR1 and CDR2: SGHDT, YYEEEE. The ends were cut back, 4 bases at V and 6 bases at J, with 11 bases in the middle. The CDR3 sequence: CASSMEGGNEQFF. The DNA for the CDR3 is TGTGCCAGCAGCATGGAAGGGGGCAATGAGCAGTTCTTC.

The table lists this clone with a count of one. This rearrangement joins TRBV9 to TRBJ2-7, with D possibly TRBD2 on 6 matching bases. Germline CDR1 reads SGDLS; CDR2 reads YYNGEE. CDR3 length: 14 residues. The ends were cut back, 3 bases at V and 2 bases at J, with 12 bases in the middle. CDR3 region: CASSGGISAYEQYF. In DNA form, the CDR3 reads TGTGCCAGCAGCGGCGGGATTTCTGCCTACGAGCAGTACTTC.

The chain links TRBV4-1 to TRBJ2-2, with TRBD1 identical over 8 bases. This CDR3 is built from 18 residues. Germline CDR1 MGHRA, CDR2 YSYEKL. Trimming took 3 bases from V and 1 from J; bases not matched to a gene: 10. Here the CDR3 reads CASSHPLQGAKNTGELFF. Here the CDR3 DNA reads TGCGCCAGCAGCCATCCTCTGCAGGGGGCAAAGAACACCGGGGAGCTGTTTTTT.

This clone turned up a few times. The chain recombines TRBV2 with TRBJ1-4, with D unclear. The V end lost 3 bases, the J end lost 10 bases, and 9 bases lay between the germline ends. The CDR3 loop spans 12 amino acids. The V gene's germline CDR1 is SNHLY and CDR2 FYNNEI. CDR3 in amino acids: CASSEAPPKLFF. The CDR3, as DNA: TGTGCCAGCAGTGAGGCCCCCCCAAAACTGTTTTTT.